Listed below are T cell receptor beta chains from one sample, sequenced in a study of shared T cell receptors in the human thymus. Generated by immunoSEQ multiplex PCR, the TCRdb table keeps only in-frame clones and is missing some. The sample lists hundreds of thousands of clones, more than 70% occurring once. These data were also filed under a second study, of human thymus T cells.

The sequencing sample was made of thymocytes. The receptors come from a boy less than two years old with a congenital heart defect. Both conserved end residues are part of each CDR3. Each record gives: J gene, CDR3 length, V gene, CDR3 protein.

J gene: TRBJ2-7
CDR3 length: 14
V gene: TRBV5-1
CDR3 protein: CASSLGQGNYEQYF

J gene: TRBJ2-1
CDR3 length: 16
V gene: TRBV9
CDR3 protein: CASSPTNRGGYNEQFF

J gene: TRBJ2-7
CDR3 length: 13
V gene: TRBV6-5
CDR3 protein: CASSSPVTYEQYF

J gene: TRBJ2-3
CDR3 length: 15
V gene: TRBV27
CDR3 protein: CASSLGDYGTDTQYF

J gene: TRBJ2-3
CDR3 length: 15
V gene: TRBV6-1
CDR3 protein: CASTPSGGSTDTQYF

J gene: TRBJ1-5
CDR3 length: 15
V gene: TRBV28
CDR3 protein: CASRGQGSLNQPQHF

J gene: TRBJ1-1
CDR3 length: 15
V gene: TRBV19
CDR3 protein: CASSIDPEGGIEAFF

J gene: TRBJ1-6
CDR3 length: 12
V gene: TRBV14
CDR3 protein: CASRGISSPLHF

J gene: TRBJ2-7
CDR3 length: 15
V gene: TRBV18
CDR3 protein: CASSPRDRGFYEQYF

J gene: TRBJ1-5
CDR3 length: 15
V gene: TRBV5-1
CDR3 protein: CASSRRGGGSQPQHF

J gene: TRBJ2-2
CDR3 length: 16
V gene: TRBV5-6
CDR3 protein: CASSFERGESTGELFF

J gene: TRBJ1-3
CDR3 length: 14
V gene: TRBV27
CDR3 protein: CASSSRGSGNTIYF

J gene: TRBJ2-5
CDR3 length: 17
V gene: TRBV13
CDR3 protein: CASSLAGRAGGGETQYF

J gene: TRBJ1-1
CDR3 length: 14
V gene: TRBV7-9
CDR3 protein: CASSNPEGVDEAFF

J gene: TRBJ2-7
CDR3 length: 17
V gene: TRBV18
CDR3 protein: CASSLKGTSGRSYEQYF

J gene: TRBJ1-5
CDR3 length: 15
V gene: TRBV7-7
CDR3 protein: CASSIGQGGDQPQHF

J gene: TRBJ2-7
CDR3 length: 19
V gene: TRBV28
CDR3 protein: CASSDIGGLADRSSYEQYF

J gene: TRBJ2-7
CDR3 length: 17
V gene: TRBV28
CDR3 protein: CASSLLFREQGSYEQYF

J gene: TRBJ1-2
CDR3 length: 14
V gene: TRBV27
CDR3 protein: CASSQGGIGYGYTF

J gene: TRBJ2-6
CDR3 length: 16
V gene: TRBV19
CDR3 protein: CASSPLRERGANVLTF

J gene: TRBJ2-1
CDR3 length: 11
V gene: TRBV7-9
CDR3 protein: CASSFENEQFF

J gene: TRBJ2-5
CDR3 length: 15
V gene: TRBV5-1
CDR3 protein: CASSLWYYLRGTQYF

J gene: TRBJ2-7
CDR3 length: 15
V gene: TRBV7-9
CDR3 protein: CASSFGGGRASEQYF

J gene: TRBJ2-7
CDR3 length: 15
V gene: TRBV12-5
CDR3 protein: CASGFTPGERGEQYF

J gene: TRBJ2-5
CDR3 length: 17
V gene: TRBV4-3
CDR3 protein: CASSQNVRTGPQETQYF

J gene: TRBJ2-2
CDR3 length: 19
V gene: TRBV7-7
CDR3 protein: CASSLISAGGDRDTGELFF

J gene: TRBJ1-1
CDR3 length: 14
V gene: TRBV28
CDR3 protein: CASSFSGGDTEAFF

J gene: TRBJ1-5
CDR3 length: 14
V gene: TRBV19
CDR3 protein: CASSTLGRRGPQHF

J gene: TRBJ1-3
CDR3 length: 17
V gene: TRBV7-9
CDR3 protein: CASSLARDSPSGNTIYF

J gene: TRBJ2-1
CDR3 length: 15
V gene: TRBV18
CDR3 protein: CASSPPDRANNEQFF

J gene: TRBJ1-1
CDR3 length: 11
V gene: TRBV20-1
CDR3 protein: CSASGNTEAFF

J gene: TRBJ1-5
CDR3 length: 19
V gene: TRBV28
CDR3 protein: CASSRGRGQGGPTNQPQHF

J gene: TRBJ2-7
CDR3 length: 11
V gene: TRBV19
CDR3 protein: CATTVNYEQYF

J gene: TRBJ2-7
CDR3 length: 18
V gene: TRBV7-2
CDR3 protein: CASSTGGEGIAGSYEQYF

J gene: TRBJ2-7
CDR3 length: 14
V gene: TRBV4-3
CDR3 protein: CASSQGGGGYEQYF

J gene: TRBJ2-4
CDR3 length: 18
V gene: TRBV7-2
CDR3 protein: CASSSLTGTEIAKNIQYF

J gene: TRBJ2-7
CDR3 length: 18
V gene: TRBV5-1
CDR3 protein: CASSLISTQGPGSYEQYF

J gene: TRBJ1-2
CDR3 length: 16
V gene: TRBV28
CDR3 protein: CASRAGQGAPNYGYTF

J gene: TRBJ2-7
CDR3 length: 12
V gene: TRBV28
CDR3 protein: CASSPISYEQYF

J gene: TRBJ2-7
CDR3 length: 16
V gene: TRBV7-2
CDR3 protein: CASSLRTSGRTDEQYF

J gene: TRBJ1-5
CDR3 length: 16
V gene: TRBV15
CDR3 protein: CATSRDFQGSSSPQHF

J gene: TRBJ2-3
CDR3 length: 16
V gene: TRBV29-1
CDR3 protein: CSVPEGTATSTDTQYF